This TCR beta chain was obtained from a study of identical twins. This clonotype was counted many times. Its antigen remains unidentified. From the 5' RACE reads, TCRdb called clonotypes with MiXCR, one entry per CDR3 protein. The sample yields 430,000 or so distinct CDR3 sequences, 20% to 25% seen once. The CDR3 runs to 13 residues. V shed 6 bases, J shed 6 bases, and the junction held 8 bases outside the gene matches. In germline, CDR1 is LGHNA, CDR2 YSLEER. Study-wide results and limits: Twins shared out-of-frame alpha sequences with excess low generation probability.

These data were also filed under a second study, of T cells expressing NK-cell markers. That work contributes: HCMV specificity of the expanded NKG2C+ T cell clones stayed unclear.

The genes are TRBV4-3 and TRBJ2-7, with TRBD2 matching 7 bases. The sample was CD4+ T cells sorted from blood. This receptor was taken from a woman between 18 and 29 years old in good health. CDR3 sequence reads: CASSLLSGGEQYF. The DNA of the CDR3 is TGCGCCAGCAGTCTCCTCTCGGGGGGCGAGCAGTACTTC.